This is a list of T cell receptor beta chains from one sample in a study of human T cells and chemical hapten exposure. MiXCR, run by TCRdb on the RACE reads, gives a single entry per CDR3 protein. Altogether 150,000 to 200,000 distinct CDR3 sequences are present, roughly a quarter being singletons, with the ten largest covering about 2%. This specimen consisted of whole blood, obtained in connection with sensitization to the hapten diphenylcyclopropenone (DPC). The receptors were sampled from a woman between 18 and 29 years old with alopecia areata. Some clones in this sample may be carry-over from other donors' samples. Both conserved end residues are part of each CDR3. The D gene is left open where the match is weak. Part of the rows lack a size; the others show once, few, many or a class for expanded clones.

abundance	v_gene	j_gene	d_gene	CDR3aa	CDR3nt
-	TRBV21-1	TRBJ2-1	-	CASSKERLAESGSYNEQFF	TGTGCCAGCAGCAAAGAGCGCCTAGCGGAGAGCGGTTCCTACAATGAGCAGTTCTTC
many	TRBV4-1	TRBJ1-5	TRBD1	CASSPDRGNQPQHF	TGTGCCAGCAGCCCGGACAGGGGGAATCAGCCCCAGCATTTT
-	TRBV15	TRBJ2-7	TRBD2	CATSRDRTGGEQYF	TGTGCCACCAGCAGAGATCGAACGGGGGGCGAGCAGTACTTC
few	TRBV4-2	TRBJ1-1	-	CASSNPAYAEAFF	TGTGCCAGCAGTAATCCGGCTTACGCTGAAGCTTTCTTT
-	TRBV4-3	TRBJ2-7	-	CASSQGVTYEQYF	TGCGCCAGCAGCCAAGGAGTTACCTACGAGCAGTACTTC
-	TRBV28	TRBJ2-5	-	CASTWGRAGETQYF	TGTGCCAGCACCTGGGGTAGGGCGGGCGAGACCCAGTACTTC
-	TRBV7-9	TRBJ2-4	-	CASSSHSGGNIQYF	TGTGCCAGCAGCTCCCACAGTGGGGGGAACATTCAGTACTTC
few	TRBV7-3	TRBJ1-1	-	CASSSKSGTQAFF	TGTGCCAGCAGCTCCAAATCCGGGACCCAAGCTTTCTTT
-	TRBV4-1	TRBJ1-4	-	CASSHLGAANEKLFF	TGCGCCAGCAGCCACTTGGGGGCGGCTAATGAAAAACTGTTTTTT
few	TRBV5-1	TRBJ1-1	-	CASSSREGGTEAFF	TGCGCCAGCAGCTCCAGGGAAGGCGGCACTGAAGCTTTCTTT
many	TRBV18	TRBJ1-2	TRBD1	CASSLRQGRQDYGYTF	TGTGCCAGCTCACTTAGACAGGGGCGACAAGACTATGGCTACACCTTC
-	TRBV9	TRBJ2-1	-	CASSASSYNEQFF	TGTGCCAGCAGCGCCAGCTCCTACAATGAGCAGTTCTTC
few	TRBV29-1	TRBJ2-3	TRBD1	CSVDSGTGERQYF	TGCAGCGTTGATTCCGGGACAGGGGAACGGCAGTATTTT
-	TRBV9	TRBJ2-2	-	CASSPSGGGIGELFF	TGTGCCAGCAGCCCCTCTGGGGGGGGCATCGGGGAGCTGTTTTTT
few	TRBV20-1	TRBJ2-7	-	CSARAFGRGYEQYF	TGCAGTGCTAGGGCGTTCGGCAGGGGCTACGAGCAGTACTTC
-	TRBV20-1	TRBJ1-2	-	CSARGAYGYTF	TGCAGTGCTAGGGGGGCTTATGGCTACACCTTC
few	TRBV9	TRBJ2-6	TRBD1	CASSAPPTGIHVLTF	TGTGCCAGCAGCGCGCCCCCGACAGGGATTCACGTCCTGACTTTC
few	TRBV11-2	TRBJ2-3	-	CASSLLFHTQYF	TGTGCCAGCAGCCTTCTCTTCCATACGCAGTATTTT
-	TRBV29-1	TRBJ1-2	TRBD1	CSVDDREAPGYTF	TGCAGCGTTGACGACAGGGAGGCCCCTGGCTACACCTTC
few	TRBV29-1	TRBJ2-1	-	CSVVVGGDNEQFF	TGCAGCGTTGTAGTCGGGGGAGACAATGAGCAGTTCTTC
few	TRBV2	TRBJ1-1	TRBD1	CASRGGTGRFEAFF	TGTGCCAGCAGGGGGGGGACAGGACGCTTTGAAGCTTTCTTT
-	TRBV9	TRBJ2-5	TRBD2	CASSVGTSWTQYF	TGTGCCAGCAGCGTCGGGACTAGCTGGACCCAGTACTTC
few	TRBV10-3	TRBJ1-3	-	CATRGGNTIYF	TGTGCCACGCGGGGGGGTAACACCATATATTTT
-	TRBV7-8	TRBJ1-1	TRBD1	CASSLGRDRGRSEAFF	TGTGCCAGCAGCTTAGGCCGGGACAGGGGGCGGTCTGAAGCTTTCTTT
few	TRBV7-9	TRBJ1-1	-	CASSIPSEGYTEAFF	TGTGCCAGCAGCATCCCGTCTGAGGGCTACACTGAAGCTTTCTTT
once	TRBV7-2	TRBJ2-7	TRBD2	CASSLNPGLRREQYF	TGTGCCAGCAGCCTCAATCCGGGACTAAGGCGCGAGCAGTACTTC
-	TRBV29-1	TRBJ2-7	-	CSGGRAVYEQYF	TGCAGCGGAGGACGGGCCGTCTACGAGCAGTACTTC
few	TRBV5-1	TRBJ2-2	TRBD2	CASSPDPRGANTGELFF	TGCGCCAGCAGCCCTGACCCGCGGGGGGCGAACACCGGGGAGCTGTTTTTT
-	TRBV20-1	TRBJ2-3	TRBD2	CSARGQKRGTDTQYF	TGCAGTGCTAGAGGGCAGAAGCGGGGGACAGATACGCAGTATTTT
few	TRBV29-1	TRBJ1-5	TRBD1	CSAETGDGNQPQHF	TGCAGCGCTGAAACAGGGGATGGAAATCAGCCCCAGCATTTT
-	TRBV6-4	TRBJ1-5	-	CASSDSNFRIDQPQHF	TGTGCCAGCAGTGACTCGAATTTTCGAATTGATCAGCCCCAGCATTTT
few	TRBV4-1	TRBJ2-7	-	CASSQDTGGYEQYF	TGCGCCAGCAGCCAAGATACGGGCGGGTATGAGCAGTACTTC
-	TRBV9	TRBJ2-5	-	CASSVAGQETQYF	TGTGCCAGCAGCGTAGCTGGGCAAGAGACCCAGTACTTC
-	TRBV4-2	TRBJ2-1	TRBD1	CASSQGQGVNDEQFF	TGTGCCAGCAGCCAAGGACAGGGAGTTAACGATGAGCAGTTCTTC
few	TRBV20-1	TRBJ2-3	-	CSARTSGRTDTQYF	TGCAGTGCTAGAACCTCTGGAAGAACAGATACGCAGTATTTT
many	TRBV7-9	TRBJ2-1	-	CASSTGVASYNEQFF	TGTGCCAGCAGCACGGGGGTGGCCTCCTACAATGAGCAGTTCTTC
-	TRBV6-2/TRBV6-3	TRBJ1-4	-	CASSAQGLSKGKLFF	TGTGCCAGCAGTGCCCAGGGTTTGAGTAAGGGAAAACTGTTTTTT
-	TRBV18	TRBJ1-1	-	CASRAVRTEAFF	TGTGCCAGCAGAGCCGTGCGCACTGAAGCTTTCTTT
-	TRBV6-2/TRBV6-3	TRBJ2-1	TRBD2	CASNNLAGGLRGNEQFF	TGTGCCAGCAACAATCTAGCGGGGGGCCTCCGGGGGAATGAGCAGTTCTTC
-	TRBV12-3/TRBV12-4	TRBJ2-3	-	CASSYSRGADTQYF	TGTGCCAGCAGTTATTCGCGGGGCGCGGATACGCAGTATTTT
few	TRBV12-3/TRBV12-4	TRBJ1-2	TRBD1	CASSQGTGASGYTF	TGTGCCAGCAGCCAAGGGACAGGGGCTTCTGGCTACACCTTC
-	TRBV10-3	TRBJ2-3	TRBD2	CAAGGSDTQYF	TGTGCCGCCGGGGGGTCAGATACGCAGTATTTT
-	TRBV29-1	TRBJ1-2	-	CSVGFDGGVLGGYTF	TGCAGCGTTGGGTTCGACGGTGGGGTTTTGGGAGGCTACACCTTC
few	TRBV7-9	TRBJ1-2	-	CASSLDSGYTF	TGTGCCAGCAGCTTAGACAGTGGCTACACCTTC
-	TRBV30	TRBJ1-3	-	CAWNPTGISGNTIYF	TGTGCCTGGAACCCGACAGGCATCTCTGGAAACACCATATATTTT
few	TRBV7-2	TRBJ2-3	TRBD1	CASSPTGTVSTDTQYF	TGTGCCAGCAGCCCGACAGGGACGGTCAGCACAGATACGCAGTATTTT
-	TRBV29-1	TRBJ1-1	TRBD1	CSVDWDRGWNTEAFF	TGCAGCGTTGATTGGGACAGAGGATGGAACACTGAAGCTTTCTTT
-	TRBV7-6	TRBJ1-1	-	CANRPWTAQNTEAFF	TGTGCCAACAGACCCTGGACAGCGCAGAACACTGAAGCTTTCTTT
-	TRBV7-6	TRBJ2-5	-	CASSFLTGQETQYF	TGTGCCAGCAGCTTTTTGACGGGGCAGGAGACCCAGTACTTC
few	TRBV4-3	TRBJ2-7	-	CASSPTGYVSYEQYF	TGCGCCAGCAGCCCCACCGGTTACGTCTCCTACGAGCAGTACTTC
-	TRBV6-5	TRBJ2-1	-	CASSYGNEQFF	TGTGCCAGCAGTTACGGTAATGAGCAGTTCTTC
few	TRBV5-6	TRBJ1-1	-	CASSLAVTGTTFF	TGTGCCAGCAGCTTGGCGGTGACAGGCACCACTTTCTTT
-	TRBV7-6	TRBJ1-4	TRBD1	CASSLSSTGVEKLFF	TGTGCCAGCAGCTTAAGTTCGACAGGGGTTGAAAAACTGTTTTTT
-	TRBV25-1	TRBJ1-6	-	CASRGGPTNSPLHF	TGTGCCAGCAGGGGAGGGCCGACCAATTCACCCCTCCACTTT
-	TRBV19	TRBJ2-7	-	CASSIGRGWLEQYF	TGTGCCAGTAGTATCGGCAGGGGTTGGCTCGAGCAGTACTTC